This record concerns one T cell receptor (beta chain) sequence. What it binds is unknown. The entry originates in a study of shared clonotypes between healthy human individuals. CDR3 length equals 13 residues. J gave up 3 bases and V 7 bases, and 4 bases lay outside the gene matches. CDR1 and CDR2 (germline): SNHLY, FYNNEI. Study-level points and caveats: For naive CD4 cells, approximately 4.7% of clonotypes were shared across a handful of donors.

Measured with immunoSEQ multiplex PCR; TCRdb has only the in-frame clones, and not every one. This table has about 2.4 million clones, 93% appearing once. This chain joins TRBV2 and TRBJ2-5; 8 nucleotides align to TRBD2. This clonotype was sampled from a man between 18 and 35 years old in good health. Some clones in this sample may be carry-over from other donors' samples. Source material: naive CD4+ T cells from PBMCs. As to subset: CD45RA+ positively selected. The CDR3: CASKKREKETQYF. CDR3 nucleotides: TGTGCCAGCAAGAAGCGGGAGAAAGAGACCCAGTACTTC.